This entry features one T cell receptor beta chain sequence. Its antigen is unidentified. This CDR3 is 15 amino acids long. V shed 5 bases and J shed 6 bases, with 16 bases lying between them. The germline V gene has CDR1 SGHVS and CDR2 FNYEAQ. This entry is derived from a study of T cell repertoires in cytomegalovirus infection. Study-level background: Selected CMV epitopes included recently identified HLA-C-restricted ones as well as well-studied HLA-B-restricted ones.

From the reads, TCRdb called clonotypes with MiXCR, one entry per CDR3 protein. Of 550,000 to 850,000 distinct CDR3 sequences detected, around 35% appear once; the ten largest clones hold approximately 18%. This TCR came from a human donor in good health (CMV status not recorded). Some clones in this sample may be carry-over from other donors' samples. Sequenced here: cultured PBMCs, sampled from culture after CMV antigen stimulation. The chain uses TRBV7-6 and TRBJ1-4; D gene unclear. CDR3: CASSQVAGPDEKLFF. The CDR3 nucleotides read TGTGCCAGCAGCCAAGTGGCCGGGCCGGATGAAAAACTGTTTTTT.